The clone carrying this TCR beta chain was seen at least ten times. Its target is not known. CDR3 length equals 12 residues. Trimming cost V 6 bases and J 3 bases, with 9 bases left between them. Germline loops: CDR1 ENHRY, CDR2 SYGVKD. The CDR3 regions of TCR beta were amplified from RNA transcripts. In the first-round RT-PCR of the TCR CDR3, the HTBI primer set was used. One entry per CDR3 protein, called by TCRdb with MiXCR from the multiplex PCR reads. The sample consists of around 300,000 distinct CDR3 sequences, around a quarter of them appearing once. The record originates from a study of T cells in Graves' hyperthyroidism and ophthalmopathy. Uncontrolled infection, other autoimmune disease, pregnancy or lactation disqualified patients from enrolment. General study results and limits: The authors' 13 V-J model separated ophthalmopathy from stable hyperthyroidism. The blood repertoire included most of the expanded thyroid clonotypes above 0.001.

The receptor was isolated from a man aged 35 to 55 with Graves' hyperthyroidism that later progressed to Graves' ophthalmopathy. This chain joins TRBV10-3 and TRBJ2-7; D is perhaps TRBD1 or TRBD2 (5 bases each). The source material was blood. CDR3 region: CAIRGDLYEQYF. The CDR3 region has the DNA TGTGCCATCAGGGGGGACCTCTACGAGCAGTACTTC.